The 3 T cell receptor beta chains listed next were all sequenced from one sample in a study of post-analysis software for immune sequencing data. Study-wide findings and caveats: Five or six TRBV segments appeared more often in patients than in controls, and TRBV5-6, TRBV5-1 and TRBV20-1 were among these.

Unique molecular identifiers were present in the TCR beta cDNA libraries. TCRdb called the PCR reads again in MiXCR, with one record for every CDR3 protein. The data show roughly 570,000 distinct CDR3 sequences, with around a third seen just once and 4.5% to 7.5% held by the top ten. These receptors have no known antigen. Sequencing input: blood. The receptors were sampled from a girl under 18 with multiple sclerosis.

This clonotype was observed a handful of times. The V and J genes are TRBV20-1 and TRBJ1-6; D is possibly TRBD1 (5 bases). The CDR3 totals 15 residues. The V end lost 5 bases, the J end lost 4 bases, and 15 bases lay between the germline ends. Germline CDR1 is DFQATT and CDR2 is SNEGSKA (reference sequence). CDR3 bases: TGCAGTGCTCTCTCCGGGACGTCTTATAATTCACCCCTCCACTTT. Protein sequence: CSALSGTSYNSPLHF.

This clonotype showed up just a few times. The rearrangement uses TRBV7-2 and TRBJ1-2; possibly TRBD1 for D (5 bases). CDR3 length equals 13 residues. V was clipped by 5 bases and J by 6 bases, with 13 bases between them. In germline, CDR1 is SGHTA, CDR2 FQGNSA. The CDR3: CASSVLNRHGYTF. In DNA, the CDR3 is TGTGCCAGCAGCGTCCTCAACAGGCATGGCTACACCTTC.

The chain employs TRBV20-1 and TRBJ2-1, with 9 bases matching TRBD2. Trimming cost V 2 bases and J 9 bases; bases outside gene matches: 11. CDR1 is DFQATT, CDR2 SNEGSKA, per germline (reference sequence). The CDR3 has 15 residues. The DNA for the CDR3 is TGCAGTGCTAGAACAGGAAATAGCGGGGGTGGTGAGCAGTTCTTC. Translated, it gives CSARTGNSGGGEQFF.